This note documents a single T cell receptor beta chain sequence. Its antigen is unknown. This record comes from a study of cytomegalovirus exposure and HLA in healthy donors. V was pared by 2 bases and J by 6 bases, with 6 bases of the junction left unmatched. The CDR3 sequence is 15 residues long. Germline assignment: CDR1 SGHTA and CDR2 FQGNSA. The PCR made use of 60 Vbeta and 13 Jbeta primers. Measured with immunoSEQ multiplex PCR; TCRdb has only the in-frame clones, and not every one. The sample carries under 250,000 clones, 82% recorded once. Study-wide findings and caveats: Some public TCRs appeared in many individuals, while most sequences were rare. A later analysis linked a missense variant in DCLRE1C to the trimming of TCR beta V and J genes.

The specimen sequenced was PBMCs. V and J are TRBV7-2 and TRBJ1-3; TRBD1 agrees at 8 bases. This receptor was obtained from a woman in her thirties or forties in good health and CMV-seronegative. The CDR3 DNA sequence: TGTGCCAGCAGCTTAATGGGACAGGTTCTAAACACCATATATTTT. This gives the protein CASSLMGQVLNTIYF.